This T cell receptor (beta chain) emerged from a study of T cell responses to AZD1222 COVID-19 vaccine. Study-wide context: Second doses that came at about 4 or about 12 weeks were put together.

The ends were cut back, 2 bases at V and 4 bases at J, with 9 bases in the middle. From germline, CDR1 is SEHNR and CDR2 FQNEAQ (reference sequence). This CDR3 comprises 13 residues. As regards this clone: Its antigen is currently unknown.

Assay: immunoSEQ multiplex PCR; the TCRdb copy retains only in-frame clones and omits some. In the table there are 98,000 or so clones, about 94% of which are singletons. Findings of the study overall: Recipients of AZD1222 seropositive at baseline numbered only 5 to 7.

This TCR was recovered from an adult in good health. This chain uses TRBV7-9 with TRBJ2-7, with D possibly matching TRBD1 (5 bases). The sample here was peripheral blood, taken on day 0 of AZD1222 vaccination. CDR3 nucleotide sequence: TGTGCCAGCAGCTTACACCAGGGATACGAGCAGTACTTC. It encodes CASSLHQGYEQYF.